Following are 17 T cell receptor beta chains from one sample sequenced in a study of breast tumors, draining lymph nodes, adjacent tissues. One entry per CDR3 protein results from TCRdb running MiXCR on the multiplex PCR reads. Of approximately 63,000 distinct CDR3 sequences listed, 45% to 60% were seen once; the top ten hold less than 20%. Sequenced material: breast tumor tissue. The receptors were gathered from a female donor with breast cancer. Some clones in this sample may be carry-over from other donors' samples.

This chain connects TRBV20-1 to TRBJ1-4; the D gene is possibly TRBD1 (6 bases). The CDR3 spans 13 residues. Trimming removed 1 base at V and 7 bases at J, with 10 bases between. Germline values: CDR1 DFQATT, CDR2 SNEGSKA (reference sequence). Here the CDR3 reads CSARVGGGEKLFF. The CDR3 nucleotides read TGCAGTGCTAGAGTGGGGGGCGGTGAAAAACTGTTTTTT.

This sequence joins TRBV10-3 and TRBJ2-7, with 11 bases aligning to TRBD2. The CDR3 sequence is 16 residues long. V lost 0 bases and J lost 3; bases outside the gene matches: 4. From germline, CDR1 is ENHRY and CDR2 SYGVKD. CDR3 residues: CAISESLAGGDYEQYF. CDR3 DNA: TGTGCCATCAGTGAGTCCCTAGCGGGAGGCGACTACGAGCAGTACTTC.

In this sample, this clonotype turned up many times. The rearrangement links TRBV2 to TRBJ2-7; D is undetermined. The CDR3 sequence is 16 residues long. The germline V gene has CDR1 SNHLY and CDR2 FYNNEI. V was trimmed by 2 bases and J by 0 bases, leaving 14 bases between them. The DNA for the CDR3 is TGTGCCAGCAGTGAATTCGGTCAGACGAGCTCCTACGAGCAGTACTTC. Its translation is CASSEFGQTSSYEQYF.

To note about this clonotype: Lacking the conserved final phenylalanine or tryptophan, this CDR3 likely reflects a read error. The limits of the CDR3 on the DNA are not certain, so only TCRdb's listed CDR3 is given. This chain uses TRBV6-5 with TRBJ2-7; TRBD2 is taken as the D call from the table, unchecked against the DNA. Including both end residues, the CDR3 is 9 amino acids long. Germline V gives CDR1 MNHEY, CDR2 SVGAGI. CDR3 amino acids: CASSSISAG.

This clonotype came up many times. CDR3 in DNA: TGTGCCAGCAGTAACGGGAGTAAGTACGAGCAGTACTTC. Amino acids: CASSNGSKYEQYF. The chain couples TRBV6-2 or TRBV6-3 to TRBJ2-7; D is perhaps TRBD2 (6 bases). This CDR3 has 13 residues. CDR1 is MNHEY, CDR2 SVGEGT, per germline. V lost 5 bases and J lost 4, with 12 bases in between.

The rearrangement links TRBV29-1 to TRBJ2-1, with D tentatively TRBD1 (6 bases). The germline gives CDR1 SQVTM, CDR2 ANQGSEA. Trimming removed 7 bases at V and 4 bases at J, with 14 bases between. CDR3 length equals 13 residues. CDR3 nucleotide sequence: TGCAGCGCCCAAAGACAGGATTACAATGAGCAGTTCTTC. It codes for CSAQRQDYNEQFF.

This clonotype was found many times. This chain links TRBV7-6 with TRBJ1-1; possible D gene TRBD1, 5 bases. CDR1 is SGHVS and CDR2 is FNYEAQ in the germline V gene. V shed 1 base and J shed 2 bases, with 8 bases lying between them. This CDR3 spans 14 amino acids. The CDR3 loop is CASSLGQSNTEAFF. The DNA for the CDR3 is TGTGCCAGCAGCTTAGGACAGAGTAACACTGAAGCTTTCTTT.

In this sample, this clonotype turned up many times. The chain recombines TRBV5-4 with TRBJ2-3; D ambiguous. The CDR3 has 14 amino acids. CDR1 SGHNT and CDR2 YYREEE come from the germline V gene (reference sequence). Between the trimmed V and J ends, which lost 3 bases and 0 bases, there was a span of 8 bases. CDR3 in amino acids: CASSSLGSTDTQYF. The CDR3 nucleotides read TGTGCCAGCAGCTCCCTCGGTAGCACAGATACGCAGTATTTT.

As for this clonotype: A junction boundary mismatches the germline segment, possibly from a read error. This chain connects TRBV7-3 to TRBJ2-1, with TRBD2 matching over 10 bases. The CDR3 length is 14 residues. Looked up from germline, CDR1 is SGHTA and CDR2 is FQGTGA. CDR3 loop: CASRATSGANEQLF. CDR3 bases: TGTGCCAGCAGAGCTACTAGCGGGGCTAATGAGCAGCTCTTC.

This chain links TRBV6-1 with TRBJ1-1; D gene unclear. Trimming stripped 0 bases from V and 13 bases from J, with 0 bases between. This CDR3 comprises 8 residues. Germline CDR1 reads MNHNS; CDR2 reads SASEGT. DNA for the CDR3: TGTGCCAGCAGTGAAGCTTTCTTT. Its translation: CASSEAFF.

J is TRBJ2-5 and V is TRBV5-4, with TRBD2 matching over 16 bases. CDR1 SGHNT and CDR2 YYREEE come from the germline V gene (reference sequence). The length of the CDR3 is 18 residues. J lost 1 base, V lost 4 bases, and 7 bases had no gene match. CDR3 region: CASSLGGTSGGAQETQYF. CDR3 in DNA: TGTGCCAGCAGCCTTGGCGGGACTAGCGGGGGGGCCCAAGAGACCCAGTACTTC.

The rearrangement uses TRBV7-3 and TRBJ2-5; 10 positions match TRBD2. From germline, CDR1 is SGHTA and CDR2 FQGTGA. Germline trimming cut 2 bases from V and 7 bases from J; bases unmatched to any gene: 10. There are 16 residues in the CDR3. The CDR3 loop reads CASSLALPSGRGTQYF. The CDR3 bases are TGTGCCAGCAGCTTAGCTCTCCCTAGCGGGAGAGGGACCCAGTACTTC.

This clonotype was detected many times. The chain uses TRBV7-6 and TRBJ1-2; D unresolved. Per the germline V gene, CDR1 is SGHVS and CDR2 is FNYEAQ. Trimming stripped 5 bases from V and 2 bases from J, with 12 bases between. The CDR3 loop spans 14 amino acids. The CDR3 region has the DNA TGTGCCAGCAGCCCCCGTGAAGGGAACTATGGCTACACCTTC. Protein: CASSPREGNYGYTF.

The chain has TRBV20-1 and TRBJ1-5; no reliable D call. This CDR3 has 13 amino acids. V shed 3 bases and J shed 8 bases, with 14 bases lying between them. Per germline, CDR1 DFQATT and CDR2 SNEGSKA (reference sequence). CDR3 region: CSASRGPEEPQHF. CDR3 in DNA: TGCAGTGCTAGTCGGGGTCCTGAGGAGCCCCAGCATTTT.

The rearrangement uses TRBV2 and TRBJ2-1; possible D gene TRBD2, 6 bases. V was cut by 3 bases and J by 5 bases, with 11 bases left in between. The CDR3 has 14 residues. Germline CDR1 SNHLY, CDR2 FYNNEI. CDR3 sequence: CASSERTTHNEQFF. The CDR3 DNA reads TGTGCCAGCAGTGAGAGGACTACCCACAATGAGCAGTTCTTC.

This chain joins TRBV9 and TRBJ1-2, with TRBD1 as a possible D gene (5 bases). V lost 2 bases to trimming and J lost 4 bases, with 12 bases between them. This CDR3 has 14 amino acids. Per the germline V gene, CDR1 is SGDLS and CDR2 is YYNGEE. CDR3 nucleotide sequence: TGTGCCAGCAGCGTTCGGGGGACGGGCTATGGCTACACCTTC. This encodes CASSVRGTGYGYTF.

The CDR3 DNA is TGCGCCAGCAGCCAGGAATACAGGGGTCCCCAAGAGACCCAGTACTTC. Amino acids: CASSQEYRGPQETQYF. This chain links TRBV4-1 with TRBJ2-5, with 7 bases lining up with TRBD1. The CDR3 length is 16 residues. The germline CDR1 and CDR2 sequences are MGHRA and YSYEKL. The junction had 8 bases not matched to a gene; V was cut back by 3 bases and J by 1 base.